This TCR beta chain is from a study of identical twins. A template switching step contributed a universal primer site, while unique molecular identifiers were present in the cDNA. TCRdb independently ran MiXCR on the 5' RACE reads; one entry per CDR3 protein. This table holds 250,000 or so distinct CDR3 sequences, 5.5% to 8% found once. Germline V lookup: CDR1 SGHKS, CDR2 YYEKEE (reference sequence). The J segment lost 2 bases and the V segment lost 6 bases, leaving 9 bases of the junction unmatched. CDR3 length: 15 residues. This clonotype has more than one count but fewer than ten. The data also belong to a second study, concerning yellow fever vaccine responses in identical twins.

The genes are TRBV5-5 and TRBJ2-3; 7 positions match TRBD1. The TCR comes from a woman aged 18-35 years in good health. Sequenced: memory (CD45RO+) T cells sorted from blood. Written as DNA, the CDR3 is TGTGCCAGCATTACCCCGGGACAGCTCACAGATACGCAGTATTTT. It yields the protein CASITPGQLTDTQYF.